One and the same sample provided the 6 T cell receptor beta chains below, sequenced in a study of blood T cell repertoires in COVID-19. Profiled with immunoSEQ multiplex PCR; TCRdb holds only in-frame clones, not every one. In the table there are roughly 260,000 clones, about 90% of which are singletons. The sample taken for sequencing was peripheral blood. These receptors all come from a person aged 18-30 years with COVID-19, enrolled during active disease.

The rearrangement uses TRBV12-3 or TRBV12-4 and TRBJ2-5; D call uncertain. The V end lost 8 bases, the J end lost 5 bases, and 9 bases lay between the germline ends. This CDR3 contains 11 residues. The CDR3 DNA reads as TGTGCCAGCTACTTACGGGAGACCCAGTACTTC. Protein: CASYLRETQYF.

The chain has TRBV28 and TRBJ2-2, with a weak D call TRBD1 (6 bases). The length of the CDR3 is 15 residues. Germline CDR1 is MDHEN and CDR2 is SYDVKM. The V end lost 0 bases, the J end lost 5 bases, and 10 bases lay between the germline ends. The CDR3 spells CASSLWLGGTGELFF. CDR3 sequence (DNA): TGTGCCAGCAGTTTATGGCTAGGGGGAACCGGGGAGCTGTTTTTT.

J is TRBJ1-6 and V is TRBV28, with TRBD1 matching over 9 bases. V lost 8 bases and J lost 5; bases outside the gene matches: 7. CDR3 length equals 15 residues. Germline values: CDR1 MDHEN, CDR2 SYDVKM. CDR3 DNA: TGTGCCAGCCGCGAGGGGACAGGGAATAATTCACCCCTCCACTTT. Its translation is CASREGTGNNSPLHF.

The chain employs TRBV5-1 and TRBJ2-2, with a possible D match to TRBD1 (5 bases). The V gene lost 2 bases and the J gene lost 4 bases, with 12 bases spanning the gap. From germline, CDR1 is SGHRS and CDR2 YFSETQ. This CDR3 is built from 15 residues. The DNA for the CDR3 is TGCGCCAGCAGCTTTAGGGGCCATGGCACCGGGGAGCTGTTTTTT. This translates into CASSFRGHGTGELFF.

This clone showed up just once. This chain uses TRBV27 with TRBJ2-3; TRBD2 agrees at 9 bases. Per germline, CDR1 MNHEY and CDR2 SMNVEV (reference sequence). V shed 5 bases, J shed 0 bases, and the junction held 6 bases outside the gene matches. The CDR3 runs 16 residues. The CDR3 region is CASSLGLATSTDTQYF. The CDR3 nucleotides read TGTGCCAGCAGTCTTGGACTAGCGACCAGCACAGATACGCAGTATTTT.

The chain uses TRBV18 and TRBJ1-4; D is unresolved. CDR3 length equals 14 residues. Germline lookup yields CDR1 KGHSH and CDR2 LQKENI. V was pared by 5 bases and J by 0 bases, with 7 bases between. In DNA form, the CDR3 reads TGTGCCAGCTCAAGGAGTTCAACTAATGAAAAACTGTTTTTT. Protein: CASSRSSTNEKLFF. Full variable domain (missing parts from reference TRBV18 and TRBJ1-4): NAGVMQNPRHLVRRRGQEARLRCSPMKGHSHVYWYRQLPEEGLKFMVYLQKENIIDESGMPKERFSAEFPKEGPSILRIQQVVRGDSAAYFCASSRSSTNEKLFFGSGTQLSVL.